This TCR beta chain was captured in a study of T-cell reconstitution after alpha-beta-depleted transplantation in children. Study results and caveats: Reportedly, only several hundred clones from non-depleted graft cells drove alpha-beta T-cell counts at about two months. From newly produced T cells came most of the T-cell counts and diversity one year after transplant.

A TCRbeta library incorporating unique molecular identifiers was prepared. TCRdb reprocessed the PCR reads via MiXCR and lists one record per CDR3 protein. The sample consists of about 580,000 distinct CDR3 sequences, approximately 30% of them appearing once. This clonotype was recorded a few times. As yet, its antigen is unknown. The CDR3 sequence is 16 residues long. V dropped 5 bases and J dropped 1 base, with 17 bases sitting between them. Germline lookup yields CDR1 SGHRS and CDR2 YFSETQ. The genes are TRBV5-1 and TRBJ2-3, with a possible D match to TRBD2 (6 bases). The source material was PBMCs, sampled before TCRalphabeta/CD19-depleted stem cell transplant. The receptor was derived from a boy under three years old with Wiskott-Aldrich syndrome, due to receive a stem cell transplant. The CDR3 nucleotides read TGCGCCAGCAGTTCTGGGGGACTTCCCGGCACAGATACGCAGTATTTT. Translation: CASSSGGLPGTDTQYF.